This TCR beta chain was captured by sequencing in a study of blood T cell repertoires in COVID-19. Background on the study: COVID-19 samples collected from the United States, Italy and Spain covered acute and convalescent phases.

V trimming: 5 bases; J trimming: 4 bases; junction bases outside the gene matches: 5. This CDR3 contains 14 residues. Germline lookup yields CDR1 SEHNR and CDR2 FQNEAQ (reference sequence). In the study's own analysis: Reference gene primers were amplified, and this amplification served to estimate nucleated cell counts. Here immunoSEQ multiplex PCR was the method, and the copy in TCRdb shows in-frame clones only, minus some. V, J and clone size reflect that table, while D and trimming were determined from the DNA. The table includes 200,000 to 250,000 clones, about 85% detected once. The table lists this clone with a few counts. Symptom resolution, clearance, or two negative PCRs marked the recovered donors of Cohort 3.

Sequencing was performed on PBMCs or T cells enriched from blood (not recorded which). The receptor was isolated from a man aged 25 to 40 who had recovered from COVID-19. The chain carries TRBV7-9 and TRBJ1-5; 7 bases align to TRBD1. CDR3: CASSPGQANQPQHF. CDR3 coding DNA: TGTGCCAGCAGCCCAGGACAGGCAAATCAGCCCCAGCATTTT.